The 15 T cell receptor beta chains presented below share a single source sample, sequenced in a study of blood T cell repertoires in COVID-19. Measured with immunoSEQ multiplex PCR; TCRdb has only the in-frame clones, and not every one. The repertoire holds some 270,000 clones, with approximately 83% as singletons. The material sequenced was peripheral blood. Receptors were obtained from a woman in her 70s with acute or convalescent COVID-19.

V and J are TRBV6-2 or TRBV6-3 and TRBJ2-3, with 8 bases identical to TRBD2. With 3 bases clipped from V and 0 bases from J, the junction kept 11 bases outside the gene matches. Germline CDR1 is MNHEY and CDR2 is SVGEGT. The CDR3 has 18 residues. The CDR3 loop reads CASSYPEGSGVSTDTQYF. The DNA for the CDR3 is TGTGCCAGCAGTTATCCGGAGGGTAGCGGGGTGAGCACAGATACGCAGTATTTT.

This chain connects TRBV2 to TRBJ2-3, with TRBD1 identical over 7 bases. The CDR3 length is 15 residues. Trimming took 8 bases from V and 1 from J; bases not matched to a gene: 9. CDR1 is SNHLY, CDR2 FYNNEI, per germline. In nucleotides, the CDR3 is TGTGCCAGCGCAAAACAGGGGATGGGCACAGATACGCAGTATTTT. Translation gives CASAKQGMGTDTQYF. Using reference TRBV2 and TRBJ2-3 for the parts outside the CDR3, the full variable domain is EPEVTQTPSHQVTQMGQEVILRCVPISNHLYFYWYRQILGQKVEFLVSFYNNEISEKSEIFDDQFSVERPDGSNFTLKIRSTKLEDSAMYFCASAKQGMGTDTQYFGPGTRLTVL.

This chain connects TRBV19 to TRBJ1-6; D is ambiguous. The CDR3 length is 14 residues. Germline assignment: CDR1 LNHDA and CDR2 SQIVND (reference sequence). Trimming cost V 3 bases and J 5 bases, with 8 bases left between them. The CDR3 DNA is TGTGCCAGTAGTATTAAACAGCATAATTCACCCCTCCACTTT. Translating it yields CASSIKQHNSPLHF.

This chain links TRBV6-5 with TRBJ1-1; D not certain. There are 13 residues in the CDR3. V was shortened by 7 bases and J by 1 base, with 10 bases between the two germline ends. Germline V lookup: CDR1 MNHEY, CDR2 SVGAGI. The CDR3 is CASKRIPNTEAFF. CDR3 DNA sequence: TGTGCCAGCAAGAGGATACCGAACACTGAAGCTTTCTTT.

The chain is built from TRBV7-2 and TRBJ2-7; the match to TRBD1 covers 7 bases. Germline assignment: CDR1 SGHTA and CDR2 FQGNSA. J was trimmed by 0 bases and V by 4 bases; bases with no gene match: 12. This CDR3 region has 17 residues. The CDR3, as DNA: TGTGCCAGCAGCTCGCGCCGGGGCAGGGGGAGCTCCTACGAGCAGTACTTC. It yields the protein CASSSRRGRGSSYEQYF.

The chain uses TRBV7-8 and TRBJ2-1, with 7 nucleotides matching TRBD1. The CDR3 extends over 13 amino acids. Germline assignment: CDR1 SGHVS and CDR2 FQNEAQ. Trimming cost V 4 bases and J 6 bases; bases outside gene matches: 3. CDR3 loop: CASSSDRVNEQFF. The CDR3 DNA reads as TGTGCCAGCAGCTCCGACAGGGTCAATGAGCAGTTCTTC.

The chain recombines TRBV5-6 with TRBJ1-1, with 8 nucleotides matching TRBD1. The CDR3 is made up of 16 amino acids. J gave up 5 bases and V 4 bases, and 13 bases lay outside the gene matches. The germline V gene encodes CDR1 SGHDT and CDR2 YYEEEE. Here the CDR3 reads CASSPPRTGKGTEAFF. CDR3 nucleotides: TGTGCCAGCAGCCCCCCCCGGACAGGGAAGGGAACTGAAGCTTTCTTT.

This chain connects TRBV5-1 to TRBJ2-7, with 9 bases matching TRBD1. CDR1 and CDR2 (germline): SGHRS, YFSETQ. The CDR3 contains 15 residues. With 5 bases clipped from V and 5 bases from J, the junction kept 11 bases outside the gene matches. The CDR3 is CASRAAQGARDEQYF. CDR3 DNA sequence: TGCGCCAGCAGAGCTGCACAGGGGGCGCGTGACGAGCAGTACTTC.

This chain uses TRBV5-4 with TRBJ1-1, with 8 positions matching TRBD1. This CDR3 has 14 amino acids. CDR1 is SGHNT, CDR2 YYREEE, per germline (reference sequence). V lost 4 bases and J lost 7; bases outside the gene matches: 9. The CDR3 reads CASSGPTGGGEAFF. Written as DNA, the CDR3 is TGTGCCAGCAGCGGCCCCACAGGGGGTGGTGAAGCTTTCTTT.

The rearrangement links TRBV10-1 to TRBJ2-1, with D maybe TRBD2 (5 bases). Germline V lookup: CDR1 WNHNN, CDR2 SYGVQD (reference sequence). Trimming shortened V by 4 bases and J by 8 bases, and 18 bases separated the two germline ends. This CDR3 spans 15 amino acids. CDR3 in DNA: TGCGCCAGCAGTGGATCCAGCGTACAGAGGGATGAGCAGTTCTTC. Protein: CASSGSSVQRDEQFF.

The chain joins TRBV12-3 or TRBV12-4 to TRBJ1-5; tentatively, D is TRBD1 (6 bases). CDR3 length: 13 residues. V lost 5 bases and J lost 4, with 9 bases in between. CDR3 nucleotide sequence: TGTGCCAGCAGTGAGGGGGAAAATCAGCCCCAGCATTTT. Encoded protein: CASSEGENQPQHF.

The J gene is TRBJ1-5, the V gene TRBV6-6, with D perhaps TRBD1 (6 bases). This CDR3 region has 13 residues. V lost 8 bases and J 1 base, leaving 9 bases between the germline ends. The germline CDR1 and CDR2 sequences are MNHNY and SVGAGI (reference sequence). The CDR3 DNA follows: TGTGCCAGCCTGGGGGCCAGCAATCAGCCCCAGCATTTT. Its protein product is CASLGASNQPQHF.

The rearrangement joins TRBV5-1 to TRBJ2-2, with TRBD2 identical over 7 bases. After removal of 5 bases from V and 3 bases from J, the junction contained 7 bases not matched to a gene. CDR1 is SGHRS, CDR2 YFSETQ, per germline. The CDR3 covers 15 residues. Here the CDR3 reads CASRRASGDTGELFF. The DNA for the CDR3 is TGCGCCAGCAGGCGAGCCAGCGGGGACACCGGGGAGCTGTTTTTT.

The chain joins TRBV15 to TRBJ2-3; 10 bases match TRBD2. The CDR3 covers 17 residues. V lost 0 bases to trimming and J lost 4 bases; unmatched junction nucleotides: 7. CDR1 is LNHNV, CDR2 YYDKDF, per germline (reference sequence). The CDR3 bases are TGTGCCACCAGCAGAGAGGTCAGCGGGGGGGCCCCAGATACGCAGTATTTT. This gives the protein CATSREVSGGAPDTQYF. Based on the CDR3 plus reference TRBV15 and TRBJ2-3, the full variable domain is DAMVIQNPRYQVTQFGKPVTLSCSQTLNHNVMYWYQQKSSQAPKLLFHYYDKDFNNEADTPDNFQSRRPNTSFCFLDIRSPGLGDTAMYLCATSREVSGGAPDTQYFGPGTRLTVL.

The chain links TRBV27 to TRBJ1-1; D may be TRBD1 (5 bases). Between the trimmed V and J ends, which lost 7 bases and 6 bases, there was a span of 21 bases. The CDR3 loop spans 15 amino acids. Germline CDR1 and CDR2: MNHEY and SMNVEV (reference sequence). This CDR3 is CASTLTGAKASEAFF. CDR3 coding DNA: TGTGCCAGCACCCTAACAGGCGCGAAGGCGTCTGAAGCTTTCTTT.